Below are 28 T cell receptor beta chains sequenced from a single sample in a study of T cells after yellow fever vaccination. TCRdb independently ran MiXCR on the 5' RACE reads; one entry per CDR3 protein. Of under 150,000 distinct CDR3 sequences detected, 7.7% appear once; the ten largest clones hold roughly 0.77%. Specimen: CD4+ T cells sorted from PBMCs, collected 5 days after the yellow fever booster vaccination. The receptor source for this set is a young man who received the YFV17D yellow fever vaccine.

This clonotype was counted many times. The chain carries TRBV27 and TRBJ2-5; possible D gene TRBD1, 6 bases. Deletions cut 6 bases from V and 2 bases from J, with 13 bases between. Germline V gene sequence: CDR1 MNHEY, CDR2 SMNVEV (reference sequence). This CDR3 comprises 14 residues. DNA for the CDR3: TGTGCCAGCAGGCTGTCAGGGGAGCAAGAGACCCAGTACTTC. Translation: CASRLSGEQETQYF.

This clonotype was seen repeatedly, ten times or more. The chain joins TRBV7-2 to TRBJ2-1, with TRBD2 matching over 14 bases. Germline lookup yields CDR1 SGHTA and CDR2 FQGNSA. The CDR3 consists of 15 residues. V gave up 5 bases and J gave up 9 bases; unmatched junction bases: 6. CDR3 loop: CASSLGTSGSGEQFF. The DNA of the CDR3 is TGTGCCAGCAGCCTCGGGACTAGCGGGAGCGGTGAGCAGTTCTTC.

Ten or more counts support this clonotype. V gene TRBV7-2 combines with J gene TRBJ1-1; D gene unclear. Germline CDR1 SGHTA, CDR2 FQGNSA. The germline V and J ends were trimmed by 1 base and 0 bases, with 6 bases remaining between them. CDR3 length: 14 residues. The CDR3: CASSLVALNTEAFF. DNA of the CDR3: TGTGCCAGCAGCTTAGTGGCCTTGAACACTGAAGCTTTCTTT.

This clonotype was detected ten times or more. The chain employs TRBV5-6 and TRBJ1-5; D is possibly TRBD1 (6 bases). The germline V gene has CDR1 SGHDT and CDR2 YYEEEE. V was trimmed by 0 bases and J by 0 bases, leaving 10 bases between them. The CDR3 totals 16 residues. CDR3 DNA sequence: TGTGCCAGCAGCTTGGCAGGGGCCTTTAGCAATCAGCCCCAGCATTTT. As protein: CASSLAGAFSNQPQHF.

This clonotype was detected many times. The CDR3 reads CASSLVLAGGPGETQYF. The CDR3 bases are TGTGCCAGCAGTCTCGTACTAGCGGGAGGGCCGGGAGAGACCCAGTACTTC. V is TRBV6-4 and J is TRBJ2-5; 13 nucleotides agree with TRBD2. The CDR3 runs 17 residues. Germline V gene sequence: CDR1 MRHNA, CDR2 SNTAGT. Losses at the gene ends were 5 bases for V and 4 bases for J; bases not matched to a gene: 10.

This clonotype was observed at least ten times. V and J are TRBV15 and TRBJ1-4, with D possibly matching TRBD1 (5 bases). The CDR3 loop spans 16 amino acids. Germline lookup yields CDR1 LNHNV and CDR2 YYDKDF (reference sequence). V was cut by 2 bases and J by 8 bases, with 18 bases left in between. CDR3 sequence (DNA): TGTGCCACCAGCAGATTCAAGGGCCAGGGTATGGAAAAACTGTTTTTT. Protein: CATSRFKGQGMEKLFF.

The CDR3 protein is CASSLGQDYNEQFF. The CDR3 nucleotides are TGCGCCAGCAGCCTTGGACAGGACTACAATGAGCAGTTCTTC. The chain links TRBV5-1 to TRBJ2-1, with TRBD1 matching 7 bases. CDR1 is SGHRS and CDR2 is YFSETQ in the germline V gene. V lost 4 bases and J lost 3; bases outside the gene matches: 4. The CDR3 sequence is 14 residues long.

This clonotype was detected many times. The rearrangement joins TRBV7-2 to TRBJ2-5, with D perhaps TRBD2 (6 bases). The CDR3 has 13 residues. V was shortened by 1 base and J by 5 bases, with 8 bases between the two germline ends. Germline V lookup: CDR1 SGHTA, CDR2 FQGNSA. The CDR3 loop reads CASSLGGVETQYF. In DNA form, the CDR3 reads TGTGCCAGCAGCTTAGGGGGGGTGGAGACCCAGTACTTC.

This clonotype was detected many times. V and J are TRBV5-1 and TRBJ1-2, with no clear D. The CDR3 is 14 amino acids. With 4 bases removed from V and 1 base from J, the gap between germline ends came to 11 bases. Germline V gene data show CDR1 as SGHRS and CDR2 as YFSETQ. CDR3 in DNA: TGCGCCAGCAGCATGGACGGGCGTAACTATGGCTACACCTTC. Translated: CASSMDGRNYGYTF.

This clonotype was observed at least ten times. The gene calls are TRBV4-2 and TRBJ2-7, with D unresolved. Germline CDR1 LGHNA, CDR2 YNFKEQ. The V gene lost 1 base and the J gene lost 4 bases, with 8 bases spanning the gap. The CDR3 is 13 residues long. CDR3 region: CASSQGAGYEQYF. DNA for the CDR3: TGTGCCAGCAGCCAAGGAGCTGGTTACGAGCAGTACTTC.

This clonotype was recorded many times. The V and J genes are TRBV9 and TRBJ2-3, with D uncertain. CDR3 length equals 14 residues. Germline CDR1 SGDLS, CDR2 YYNGEE. The V end was cut by 4 bases, the J end by 3 bases, with 12 bases between. CDR3 sequence (DNA): TGTGCCAGCAGCTCTCGCCCCGTTACAGATACGCAGTATTTT. It translates to CASSSRPVTDTQYF.

Many counts were recorded for this clonotype. The chain recombines TRBV6-2 or TRBV6-3 with TRBJ1-1; 7 nucleotides agree with TRBD1. CDR1 and CDR2 from the germline V gene are MNHEY and SVGEGT. The CDR3 spans 12 residues. After removal of 0 bases from V and 11 bases from J, the junction contained 3 bases not matched to a gene. The CDR3 coding sequence is TGTGCCAGCAGTTACTCCAGGGGGACGGCTTTCTTT. Its translation: CASSYSRGTAFF.

This clonotype was detected many times. This chain connects TRBV29-1 to TRBJ2-3; D gene unclear. The V gene's germline CDR1 is SQVTM and CDR2 ANQGSEA. This CDR3 is built from 12 residues. V was trimmed by 7 bases and J by 1 base, leaving 9 bases between them. CDR3 loop: CSGDGGTDTQYF. In DNA form, the CDR3 reads TGCAGCGGGGATGGGGGCACAGATACGCAGTATTTT.

This clonotype has at least ten counts. This sequence joins TRBV20-1 and TRBJ2-5; 14 positions match TRBD2. The germline gives CDR1 DFQATT, CDR2 SNEGSKA (reference sequence). The CDR3 length is 12 residues. The CDR3 spells CSDRLAGGSQYF. CDR3 nucleotides: TGCAGCGACCGACTAGCGGGAGGGTCCCAGTACTTC.

This clonotype was observed many times. The V and J genes are TRBV20-1 and TRBJ2-1; possibly TRBD1 for D (6 bases). Germline V gene lookup returns CDR1 DFQATT and CDR2 SNEGSKA (reference sequence). V was clipped by 5 bases and J by 2 bases, with 7 bases between them. The CDR3 length is 12 residues. The CDR3 here is CSAGDTYNEQFF. In nucleotides, the CDR3 is TGCAGTGCTGGGGACACCTACAATGAGCAGTTCTTC.

This clonotype was found a few times. The chain uses TRBV4-3 and TRBJ2-3, with D unresolved. Per the germline V gene, CDR1 is LGHNA and CDR2 is YSLEER. This CDR3 spans 15 amino acids. The V and J ends lost 1 base and 3 bases respectively, with 11 bases between them. CDR3 protein: CASSQAYHGTDTQYF. For the CDR3, the DNA is TGCGCCAGCAGCCAAGCCTATCATGGGACAGATACGCAGTATTTT.

This chain links TRBV7-8 with TRBJ2-7; no definite D call. With 3 bases removed from V and 6 bases from J, the gap between germline ends came to 12 bases. The germline CDR1 and CDR2 sequences are SGHVS and FQNEAQ. The CDR3 totals 13 residues. This CDR3 is CASSFGPTAEQYF. CDR3 DNA: TGTGCCAGCAGCTTTGGACCCACCGCCGAGCAGTACTTC.

The chain uses TRBV20-1 and TRBJ1-1, with 7 bases fitting TRBD1. CDR1 and CDR2 (germline): DFQATT, SNEGSKA (reference sequence). The CDR3 sequence is 15 residues long. Trimming cost V 5 bases and J 2 bases; bases outside gene matches: 11. CDR3 DNA: TGCAGTGCTCATAACAGGGGACGGGGAAACACTGAAGCTTTCTTT. Translation gives CSAHNRGRGNTEAFF.

This clonotype was counted many times. The chain couples TRBV5-1 to TRBJ2-1; D uncertain. The CDR3 has 14 amino acids. The V gene lost 3 bases and the J gene lost 7 bases, with 14 bases spanning the gap. Germline-derived CDR1 and CDR2 are SGHRS and YFSETQ. In DNA form, the CDR3 reads TGCGCCAGCAGCTCGGGCGATATCTATAATGAGCAGTTCTTC. It codes for CASSSGDIYNEQFF.

Ten or more counts support this clonotype. The chain employs TRBV7-2 and TRBJ2-3; D gene unclear. V was cut by 3 bases and J by 4 bases, with 5 bases left in between. Looked up from germline, CDR1 is SGHTA and CDR2 is FQGNSA. CDR3 size: 12 residues. Here the CDR3 reads CASSLYADTQYF. The CDR3 region has the DNA TGTGCCAGCAGCTTGTACGCAGATACGCAGTATTTT.

In this sample, this clonotype turned up many times. The chain combines TRBV29-1 with TRBJ2-7; D perhaps matches TRBD2 (6 bases). Germline V gene sequence: CDR1 SQVTM, CDR2 ANQGSEA. The CDR3 totals 13 residues. The V gene lost 4 bases and the J gene lost 4 bases, with 14 bases spanning the gap. Here the CDR3 reads CSVVATRGYEQYF. CDR3 in DNA: TGCAGCGTTGTTGCGACTAGGGGATACGAGCAGTACTTC.

A word on this clonotype: Since a much larger clone is just one base distant, this may be a read error. V and J are TRBV20-1 and TRBJ1-5; 8 bases match TRBD1. This CDR3 has 14 residues. The germline V gene has CDR1 DFQATT and CDR2 SNEGSKA (reference sequence). Losses at the gene ends were 4 bases for V and 6 bases for J; bases not matched to a gene: 8. The CDR3: CSAMRQGAGQPQHF. The CDR3 bases are TGCAGTGCTATGAGGCAGGGGGCAGGTCAGCCCCAGCATTTT.

The table lists this clonotype with many counts. In DNA, the CDR3 is TGCGCCAGCAGCTCAAACACAGGGGGCGGAGAGACCCAGTACTTC. Translating it yields CASSSNTGGGETQYF. This rearrangement joins TRBV5-1 to TRBJ2-5; 9 positions match TRBD1. Germline CDR1 reads SGHRS; CDR2 reads YFSETQ. V gave up 3 bases and J gave up 4 bases; unmatched junction bases: 7. This CDR3 has 15 amino acids. Variable domain in full (rest from reference TRBV5-1 and TRBJ2-5): KAGVTQTPRYLIKTRGQQVTLSCSPISGHRSVSWYQQTPGQGLQFLFEYFSETQRNKGNFPGRFSGRQFSNSRSEMNVSTLELGDSALYLCASSSNTGGGETQYFGPGTRLLVL.

This clonotype was counted many times. The chain is built from TRBV7-2 and TRBJ1-5; D is ambiguous. Trimming removed 1 base from V and 1 base from J, with 8 bases in between. Germline V CDR1 and CDR2: SGHTA, FQGNSA. The CDR3 loop spans 15 amino acids. CDR3 sequence reads: CASSLVSGSNQPQHF. Written as DNA, the CDR3 is TGTGCCAGCAGCTTAGTTTCAGGCAGCAATCAGCCCCAGCATTTT.

The sample holds many counts of this clonotype. This chain joins TRBV10-3 and TRBJ2-7; no clear D. V lost 3 bases to trimming and J lost 3 bases, with 6 bases between them. From germline, CDR1 is ENHRY and CDR2 SYGVKD. The CDR3 length is 12 residues. CDR3 sequence: CAISDSFYEQYF. The CDR3 DNA is TGTGCCATCAGTGATTCTTTCTACGAGCAGTACTTC.

With respect to this clonotype: A read error may explain this, as a much larger clone is one base away. The rearrangement links TRBV27 to TRBJ1-5; 8 positions match TRBD1. After removal of 6 bases from V and 6 bases from J, the junction contained 16 bases not matched to a gene. The germline CDR1 and CDR2 sequences are MNHEY and SMNVEV (reference sequence). CDR3 length equals 17 residues. The DNA of the CDR3 is TGTGCCAGCAGCACGGCAGGACAGGGCTTTTTCAGTCAGCCCCAGCATTTT. Protein product: CASSTAGQGFFSQPQHF.

This clonotype was found many times. This chain uses TRBV11-2 with TRBJ2-1; TRBD2 matches at 7 bases. This CDR3 has 15 residues. V shed 5 bases, J shed 6 bases, and the junction held 10 bases outside the gene matches. Germline CDR1 reads SGHAT; CDR2 reads FQNNGV. CDR3 in DNA: TGTGCCAGCAGCCTAAGAACCGGGACTACCAATGAGCAGTTCTTC. This gives the protein CASSLRTGTTNEQFF. Full variable domain (missing parts from reference TRBV11-2 and TRBJ2-1): EAGVAQSPRYKIIEKRQSVAFWCNPISGHATLYWYQQILGQGPKLLIQFQNNGVVDDSQLPKDRFSAERLKGVDSTLKIQPAKLEDSAVYLCASSLRTGTTNEQFFGPGTRLTVL.

Details on this clonotype: A much larger clone sits a single nucleotide away, making a read error possible. V and J are TRBV5-4 and TRBJ2-1, with D tentatively TRBD2 (6 bases). There are 16 residues in the CDR3. Looked up from germline, CDR1 is SGHNT and CDR2 is YYREEE (reference sequence). V dropped 2 bases and J dropped 3 bases, with 15 bases sitting between them. The CDR3 spells CASSFPLSGNYNEQFF. The CDR3 nucleotides are TGTGCCAGCAGCTTTCCCCTTAGCGGCAACTACAATGAGCAGTTCTTC.